Each of the 29 T cell receptor beta chains below was sequenced from the same sample in a study of cytomegalovirus exposure and HLA in healthy donors. This PCR relied on a set of 60 Vbeta primers and 13 Jbeta primers. This table comes from immunoSEQ multiplex PCR, and its TCRdb copy is limited to in-frame clones, with some not included. This sample has tens of thousands of clones, with about 78% found just once. Sequencing was done on a sample of PBMCs. Receptors were obtained from a woman between 40 and 50 years old in good health and CMV-seronegative.

The chain is built from TRBV2 and TRBJ2-7; TRBD1 matches 9 bases. Germline values: CDR1 SNHLY, CDR2 FYNNEI. V gave up 6 bases and J gave up 6 bases; unmatched junction bases: 12. CDR3 size: 15 residues. CDR3 coding DNA: TGTGCCAGCAGCGGTCTCCGGGACAGGGATCTCGAGCAGTACTTC. Its protein product is CASSGLRDRDLEQYF.

This chain uses TRBV5-1 with TRBJ2-3; TRBD1 aligns across 7 bases. J gave up 2 bases and V 1 base, and 10 bases lay outside the gene matches. This CDR3 is built from 17 residues. Germline-derived CDR1 and CDR2 are SGHRS and YFSETQ. CDR3 nucleotides: TGCGCCAGCAGCTTGTATCTGGCAGGGGGACCCACAGATACGCAGTATTTT. This translates into CASSLYLAGGPTDTQYF. The whole variable domain, filled in from reference TRBV5-1 and TRBJ2-3, reads KAGVTQTPRYLIKTRGQQVTLSCSPISGHRSVSWYQQTPGQGLQFLFEYFSETQRNKGNFPGRFSGRQFSNSRSEMNVSTLELGDSALYLCASSLYLAGGPTDTQYFGPGTRLTVL.

This rearrangement joins TRBV28 to TRBJ1-2; perhaps TRBD1 as D (6 bases). Between the trimmed V and J ends, which lost 4 bases and 4 bases, there was a span of 16 bases. This CDR3 has 15 amino acids. CDR1 MDHEN and CDR2 SYDVKM come from the germline V gene. The CDR3 nucleotides read TGTGCCAGCAGTTCCCCAATACAGGGAGTCTATGGCTACACCTTC. Its protein is CASSSPIQGVYGYTF.

The genes are TRBV7-2 and TRBJ2-5; TRBD1 aligns across 7 bases. CDR3 size: 14 residues. With V trimmed by 0 bases and J by 5 bases, 3 bases remained unmatched. The germline V gene has CDR1 SGHTA and CDR2 FQGNSA. Here the CDR3 reads CASSLAYRGETQYF. DNA for the CDR3: TGTGCCAGCAGCTTAGCGTACAGGGGTGAGACCCAGTACTTC.

The gene calls are TRBV10-3 and TRBJ1-6; 7 positions match TRBD1. The CDR3 spans 16 residues. V lost 2 bases, J lost 9 bases, and 10 bases stayed unmatched. CDR1 and CDR2 from the germline V gene are ENHRY and SYGVKD. The CDR3 coding sequence is TGTGCCATCAGTGAGCCTACGGACAGGAGGGGTTCACCCCTCCACTTT. It codes for CAISEPTDRRGSPLHF.

The chain employs TRBV7-9 and TRBJ2-2; TRBD1 matches at 10 bases. The germline V gene has CDR1 SEHNR and CDR2 FQNEAQ (reference sequence). With 2 bases clipped from V and 12 bases from J, the junction kept 3 bases outside the gene matches. The CDR3 covers 13 residues. The CDR3 spells CASSLMGQGKLFF. The DNA of the CDR3 is TGTGCCAGCAGCTTAATGGGACAGGGGAAGCTGTTTTTT.

This chain connects TRBV7-2 to TRBJ1-4; D is perhaps TRBD1 (6 bases). CDR1 is SGHTA, CDR2 FQGNSA, per germline. V was clipped by 2 bases and J by 13 bases, with 17 bases between them. The CDR3 is 14 amino acids. The CDR3 spells CASSLRGIASGLFF. In nucleotides, the CDR3 is TGTGCCAGCAGCTTAAGGGGGATAGCGTCGGGACTGTTTTTT.

The V gene is TRBV10-3, the J gene TRBJ1-5; D might be TRBD1 (5 bases). Germline V gene data show CDR1 as ENHRY and CDR2 as SYGVKD. Trimming removed 0 bases from V and 5 bases from J, with 14 bases in between. The length of the CDR3 is 16 residues. The CDR3 coding sequence is TGTGCCATCAGTGAGTCGAACGCAGGAGGGGATCAGCCCCAGCATTTT. Translating gives CAISESNAGGDQPQHF.

This clone was seen a single time. The V call is TRBV28, the J call TRBJ2-2, with 7 bases fitting TRBD1. Trimming cost V 4 bases and J 7 bases; bases outside gene matches: 18. This CDR3 is built from 18 residues. The germline gives CDR1 MDHEN, CDR2 SYDVKM. The CDR3 DNA sequence: TGTGCCAGCAGTTCGCGTCGGGACAGTATCAGTTTCGGCGGGGAGCTGTTTTTT. This translates into CASSSRRDSISFGGELFF.

The CDR3 DNA sequence: TGTGCCAGCTCACCGGGAGTGAACACTGAAGCTTTCTTT. Protein product: CASSPGVNTEAFF. This chain links TRBV18 with TRBJ1-1; no clear D. The germline gives CDR1 KGHSH, CDR2 LQKENI. The CDR3 is made up of 13 amino acids. The V end lost 3 bases, the J end lost 0 bases, and 5 bases lay between the germline ends.

This clone appeared once. At one boundary the junction diverges from the germline segment, which might be a read error. The chain recombines TRBV28 with TRBJ2-7; 8 nucleotides line up with TRBD1. CDR3 length: 12 amino acids. Germline CDR1 is MDHEN and CDR2 is SYDVKM. CDR3 in amino acids: CSSKGQAYEQYF. CDR3 in DNA: TGTTCCAGCAAGGGACAGGCCTACGAGCAGTACTTC.

This sequence joins TRBV28 and TRBJ2-7; the match to TRBD1 covers 11 bases. Germline V gene sequence: CDR1 MDHEN, CDR2 SYDVKM. The length of the CDR3 is 14 residues. V trimming: 5 bases; J trimming: 4 bases; junction bases outside the gene matches: 4. The CDR3 reads CASSRDRGSYEQYF. The CDR3 DNA sequence: TGTGCCAGCAGTCGGGACAGGGGGAGTTACGAGCAGTACTTC.

A remark on this clone: One end of the junction does not line up with germline, which may come from a read error. The CDR3 spells CSVDSGQGDSYGCTF. Written as DNA, the CDR3 is TGCAGCGTTGACTCGGGACAAGGAGATTCCTATGGCTGCACCTTC. The chain uses TRBV29-1 and TRBJ1-2; perhaps TRBD1 as D (6 bases). This CDR3 contains 15 residues. Looked up from germline, CDR1 is SQVTM and CDR2 is ANQGSEA.

V is TRBV19 and J is TRBJ2-7; TRBD2 matches at 16 bases. Unmatched junction bases numbered 2, after V lost 4 bases and J lost 5 bases. The CDR3 runs 15 residues. Per the germline V gene, CDR1 is LNHDA and CDR2 is SQIVND (reference sequence). CDR3 sequence: CASSTGTSGRDEQYF. As DNA, the CDR3 is TGTGCCAGTAGTACCGGGACTAGCGGGAGGGACGAGCAGTACTTC. The whole variable domain, remainder taken from reference TRBV19 and TRBJ2-7, is DGGITQSPKYLFRKEGQNVTLSCEQNLNHDAMYWYRQDPGQGLRLIYYSQIVNDFQKGDIAEGYSVSREKKESFPLTVTSAQKNPTAFYLCASSTGTSGRDEQYFGPGTRLTVT.

V is TRBV30 and J is TRBJ2-7; no clear D. This CDR3 region has 11 residues. Trimming stripped 7 bases from V and 6 bases from J, with 13 bases between. CDR1 GTSNPN and CDR2 SVGIG come from the germline V gene (reference sequence). The CDR3 region is CASLYTGEQYF. CDR3 sequence (DNA): TGTGCCTCACTGTATACTGGCGAGCAGTACTTC.

This chain links TRBV28 with TRBJ2-7; 13 nucleotides align to TRBD2. Germline V gene data show CDR1 as MDHEN and CDR2 as SYDVKM. After removal of 5 bases from V and 5 bases from J, the junction contained 9 bases not matched to a gene. The CDR3 has 16 residues. The CDR3 coding sequence is TGTGCCAGCAGTCGCATCGGACTAGCGGGAGTTGACGAGCAGTACTTC. This encodes CASSRIGLAGVDEQYF.

This clone was seen just once. This chain connects TRBV15 to TRBJ1-5; TRBD1 might be the D (5 bases). CDR3 length equals 16 residues. Germline CDR1 reads LNHNV; CDR2 reads YYDKDF (reference sequence). Trimming left V 1 base short and J 3 bases short, with 13 bases between. CDR3 residues: CATSRGRGSVNQPQHF. CDR3 DNA: TGTGCCACCAGCAGAGGTAGGGGATCAGTCAATCAGCCCCAGCATTTT.

V gene TRBV5-1 combines with J gene TRBJ2-5, with TRBD1 identical over 7 bases. V dropped 3 bases and J dropped 1; count of bases not matched to a gene: 3. The CDR3 is 14 residues long. Germline CDR1 reads SGHRS; CDR2 reads YFSETQ. The CDR3 DNA follows: TGCGCCAGCAGCTCAGGGGGAATCCAAGAGACCCAGTACTTC. Translating it yields CASSSGGIQETQYF.

This clone has a handful of counts. The gene calls are TRBV4-2 and TRBJ2-3; tentative D call: TRBD2 (6 bases). Looked up from germline, CDR1 is LGHNA and CDR2 is YNFKEQ. V was clipped by 0 bases and J by 0 bases, with 10 bases between them. CDR3 length: 16 amino acids. CDR3 residues: CASSQEDYSSTDTQYF. The DNA for the CDR3 is TGTGCCAGCAGCCAAGAGGACTATTCCAGCACAGATACGCAGTATTTT.

This clone was recorded once. This chain uses TRBV27 with TRBJ1-5, with D unclear. The length of the CDR3 is 15 residues. The ends were cut back, 4 bases at V and 0 bases at J, with 10 bases in the middle. Germline values: CDR1 MNHEY, CDR2 SMNVEV (reference sequence). CDR3 coding DNA: TGTGCCAGCAGTTCCTCAGTTAATAGCAATCAGCCCCAGCATTTT. Protein product: CASSSSVNSNQPQHF.

The chain links TRBV7-7 to TRBJ2-5; 15 bases match TRBD2. The CDR3 totals 16 residues. V lost 5 bases to trimming and J lost 2 bases; unmatched junction nucleotides: 3. Germline values: CDR1 SSHAT, CDR2 FNYEAQ (reference sequence). CDR3 nucleotide sequence: TGTGCCAGCAGCCTCGGGACTAGCGGGAGGCAAGAGACCCAGTACTTC. Encoded protein: CASSLGTSGRQETQYF. Using reference TRBV7-7 and TRBJ2-5 for the parts outside the CDR3, the full variable domain is GAGVSQSPRYKVTKRGQDVTLRCDPISSHATLYWYQQALGQGPEFLTYFNYEAQPDKSGLPSDRFSAERPEGSISTLTIQRTEQRDSAMYRCASSLGTSGRQETQYFGPGTRLLVL.

The rearrangement uses TRBV10-3 and TRBJ2-7; TRBD1 matches 8 bases. The germline V gene encodes CDR1 ENHRY and CDR2 SYGVKD. Trimming at V came to 4 bases and at J to 4 bases, leaving 15 bases not matched to a gene. The CDR3 is 17 amino acids. DNA for the CDR3: TGTGCCATCAGTGCCCTAACTAGGACAGGGAAGGGTTACGAGCAGTACTTC. The encoded protein is CAISALTRTGKGYEQYF.

This chain joins TRBV7-8 and TRBJ2-1; 10 nucleotides match TRBD2. The trim removed 2 bases at V and 6 bases at J, leaving 4 bases unmatched. CDR1 and CDR2 (germline): SGHVS, FQNEAQ. This CDR3 region has 15 residues. CDR3 coding DNA: TGTGCCAGCAGCTTAAAGGGACTAGCGTTCAATGAGCAGTTCTTC. It specifies CASSLKGLAFNEQFF.

J is TRBJ1-1 and V is TRBV7-6, with D hard to call. The CDR3 is 12 residues long. Germline loops: CDR1 SGHVS, CDR2 FNYEAQ. The ends were cut back, 5 bases at V and 4 bases at J, with 8 bases in the middle. CDR3 in DNA: TGTGCCAGCAGCCGGTTTCCCACTGAAGCTTTCTTT. This gives the protein CASSRFPTEAFF.

This clone was detected only once. J is TRBJ1-1 and V is TRBV5-1; D may be TRBD1 (5 bases). This CDR3 spans 14 amino acids. The germline gives CDR1 SGHRS, CDR2 YFSETQ. The ends were cut back, 0 bases at V and 6 bases at J, with 12 bases in the middle. DNA of the CDR3: TGCGCCAGCAGCTTGGGGGGCGGGGTGCCTGAAGCTTTCTTT. This translates into CASSLGGGVPEAFF.

The chain links TRBV20-1 to TRBJ2-3; TRBD2 might be the D (5 bases). Germline CDR1 reads DFQATT; CDR2 reads SNEGSKA (reference sequence). Trimming removed 3 bases at V and 13 bases at J, with 14 bases between. This CDR3 region has 11 residues. The CDR3 protein is CSASFLAVEYF. The CDR3 DNA is TGCAGTGCTAGCTTCCTAGCCGTCGAGTATTTT.

The chain joins TRBV15 to TRBJ1-5; TRBD1 agrees at 11 bases. Germline-derived CDR1 and CDR2 are LNHNV and YYDKDF (reference sequence). CDR3 length equals 17 residues. V shed 1 base and J 1 base; nucleotides not matched to a gene: 3. DNA of the CDR3: TGTGCCACCAGCAGAGGCGGACAGGGGGCAAGCAATCAGCCCCAGCATTTT. This codes for CATSRGGQGASNQPQHF.

This rearrangement joins TRBV5-1 to TRBJ1-2; weak D call: TRBD1 (5 bases). Germline V gene sequence: CDR1 SGHRS, CDR2 YFSETQ. With 0 bases removed from V and 5 bases from J, the gap between germline ends came to 20 bases. The CDR3 is made up of 17 amino acids. For the CDR3, the DNA is TGCGCCAGCAGCTTGGCCGAGGGACTAGATCGCGGATATGGCTACACCTTC. As protein: CASSLAEGLDRGYGYTF.

The rearrangement uses TRBV6-5 and TRBJ2-7; the D gene is possibly TRBD2 (5 bases). The CDR3 consists of 13 residues. Germline-derived CDR1 and CDR2 are MNHEY and SVGAGI. Between the trimmed V and J ends, which lost 5 bases and 7 bases, there was a span of 15 bases. The CDR3 protein is CASSEPLPGEQYF. DNA for the CDR3: TGTGCCAGCAGTGAACCCCTTCCGGGAGAGCAGTACTTC.